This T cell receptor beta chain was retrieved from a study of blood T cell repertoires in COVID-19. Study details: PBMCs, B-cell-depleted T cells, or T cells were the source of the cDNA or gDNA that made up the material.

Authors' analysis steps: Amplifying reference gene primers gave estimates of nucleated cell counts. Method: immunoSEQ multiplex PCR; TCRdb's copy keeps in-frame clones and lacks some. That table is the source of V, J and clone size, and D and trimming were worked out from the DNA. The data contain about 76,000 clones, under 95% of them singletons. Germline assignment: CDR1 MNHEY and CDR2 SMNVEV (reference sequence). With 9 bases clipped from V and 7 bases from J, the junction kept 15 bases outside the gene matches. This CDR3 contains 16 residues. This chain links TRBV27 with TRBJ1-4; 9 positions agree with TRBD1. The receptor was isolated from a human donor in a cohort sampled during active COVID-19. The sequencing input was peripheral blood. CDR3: CARQGACGRGVEKLFF. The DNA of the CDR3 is TGTGCCAGACAGGGGGCTTGCGGGAGAGGTGTTGAAAAACTGTTTTTT.